What follows is one TCR beta chain and its context. This clone was picked up one time. The antigen it recognizes is unknown. Within one base of it there is no much larger clone, and no base qualities were kept. From a lookup of the germline V gene, CDR1 and CDR2 are SGHRS and YFSETQ. From the cysteine through the phenylalanine, the CDR3 covers 15 amino acids. Only the CDR3 part of the read is kept: 45 bases, read in frame from the first base. V and J are trimmed by 4 bases and 5 bases, and the gene matches miss 5 bases of the junction. The cohort consisted of 650 to 850 healthy bone marrow donors. Cohort members were all nominally healthy when sampled, although unrecorded immune exposures were likely present. The donor was CMV seropositive and belonged to the group of 270 or so seropositive cohort members. A peripheral blood sample was collected from each donor, and TCR beta sequencing was performed on peripheral blood mononuclear cells. The Qiagen DNeasy Blood Extraction Kit was used to extract genomic DNA from the blood cell samples.

This entry comes from a study of cytomegalovirus exposure and HLA in healthy donors (dated by TCRdb to the late 2010s). Regarding the research as a whole: An earlier analysis of roughly 570 of the donors reported about 260 Gb of sequence data and 117 million unique TCR beta sequences obtained from some 170 million T cells. An early release covering roughly 640 HLA-typed donors comprised 250 to 350 gigabases of sequencing data and some 79 million unique TCR sequences. Of the 398 genotyped donors, approximately 80% fell in the genetic ancestry cluster associated with self-reported Caucasian donors. The study was designed to test whether signatures of past pathogen exposure could be identified by cataloging public T cell receptors. Using immunosequencing, the study profiled T cell repertoires from 500 to 800 subjects and related those repertoires to cytomegalovirus serostatus. Along with the approximately 650-subject first cohort, a separate validation cohort of over a hundred different subjects was used. High-throughput TCR immunosequencing, statistical association of individual TCRs with disease status, and machine learning were combined to predict cytomegalovirus infection status. To study patterns of TCR occurrence, a later analysis re-analyzed previously published TCR beta repertoires from 650 to 750 donors and added high-resolution HLA genotyping. Rather than drawing on any new phenotypic data, the later analysis identified candidate immune exposures from TCR beta sequences and the way those sequences occurred across donors. To decide whether each TCR beta V gene segment behaved as functional or pseudogenic, an earlier analysis of 587 of the donors relied on high-throughput TCR beta sequencing. Donor age, sex, ethnicity and CMV serostatus were compiled together with the repertoire data. A later genetic analysis used genome-wide SNP genotypes for about three fifths of the 666 donors, treating that subset as a discovery cohort. All discovery cohort repertoires had been generated on a single sequencing platform. HLA typing included class I and class II loci at four-digit resolution. Typing coverage varied by locus: roughly 620-630 donors for A, B, C, DRB1 and DQB1; under 550 for DQA1; approximately 610 for DPA1; roughly 470 for DPB1. Four to six DR-DQ haplotypes were handled as single units for association and clustering, since linkage in the cohort was strong. On average, roughly 250,000 unique TCR beta nucleotide sequences were sequenced per donor among 350 to 400 genotyped donors of the cohort, with 15% to 20% of those sequences being non-productive.

The paper's findings and limits, for the study overall: Assigning TCR associations to individual alleles was difficult when HLA alleles, especially DR and DQ, strongly co-occurred. Compared with equally common non-associated chains, HLA-associated TCR beta chains in a later analysis were more clonally expanded and had lower generation probabilities. In both the original and validation cohorts, the classifier was reported to diagnose cytomegalovirus status with high specificity and sensitivity. Because counts were too low, approximately 15 rarely observed V segments, including chromosome 9 orphons, were excluded from the earlier analysis of around 590 of the donors. A cluster of highly shared sequence variants was judged likely to represent a technical artifact of the sequencing pipeline. The presence/absence analyses assumed that sequencing depth was roughly uniform across donors, and that assumption may not be true. According to a later analysis, parvovirus B19, influenza, CMV and Epstein-Barr virus appeared linked to several top co-occurrence clusters. It was suggested by the authors that the approach could potentially be generalized to other disease states and immunological phenotypes. This cohort had only TCR beta chains sequenced, and the lack of alpha or paired-chain data limited which features could be detected. The study listed 164 TCR beta chains as associated with cytomegalovirus. In a later analysis, some 17,000 TCR beta sequences were associated with specific HLA alleles at a false discovery rate of 0.05. CMV serostatus was the only immune exposure information available for the cohort. A few of the identified cytomegalovirus-associated TCR beta chains were confirmed in vitro to be specific for cytomegalovirus antigens. Most TCR sequences were observed very rarely across donors, whereas some public TCRs were present in many individuals. HLA typing was unavailable for some donors at each locus, so association tests used only the typed subset. In an earlier analysis of more than 500 of the donors, most TCR beta V segments appeared in productive rearrangements about 87% or about 30% of the time, broadly matching IMGT annotations. According to a later genetic analysis, donors in an Asian-associated ancestry cluster had fewer N-insertions in productive TCRs than the approximately 650-donor mean. A later analysis found that TCR association rates varied across HLA loci, with DRB1 alleles showing the most associated TCRs and HLA-C alleles the fewest. Some IMGT-functional V segments, including TRBV6-2 and TRBV6-3, could not be told apart with the 87-base-pair reads, so those segments were excluded. In a later analysis, most CMV-associated TCR beta chains were found to appear HLA-restricted, with HLA associations seemingly driven largely by CMV exposure. Correlated functional status among segregating V segments might reflect linkage disequilibrium, but an unknown experimental factor could not be ruled out. A later genetic analysis associated a missense DCLRE1C variant with V-gene and J-gene trimming of TCR beta chains, and an independent cohort replicated the association. A further reported finding was that TCR beta sequences accurately predicted the HLA-A and HLA-B alleles for most subjects in the first cohort.

The library was built by means of the immunoSEQ multiplex PCR assay. For the multiplex PCR, a mixture combining 60 forward primers for TCR Vbeta segments and 13 reverse primers for TCR Jbeta segments was used. The CDR3 region of rearranged TCR beta genes was amplified from genomic DNA by a multiplex PCR assay. The Illumina HiSeq System was used to sequence the amplified TCR beta libraries as 87-base-pair reads. The study's processing was this. A later analysis counted about 80 million unique TCR beta chains across the 600 to 850 repertoires, and 9 million to 14 million of these chains were shared by at least two donors. A nearest-neighbor algorithm error-corrected the raw reads and collapsed the reads into unique sequences, merging closely related sequences to remove PCR and sequencing errors. CDR3 sequences were aligned to IMGT reference sequences to assign V, D and J gene segments. Each retained sequence needed at least a six-nucleotide match to both a V gene segment and a J gene segment. Rearrangements were classified as productive when the CDR3 lacked stop codons and remained in frame with V and J, and all other rearrangements were classified as non-productive. Following IMGT convention, CDR3 was defined as the stretch from the second conserved V-encoded cysteine to the conserved J-encoded phenylalanine. Sequences without an unambiguous match to a single V gene segment were excluded from the earlier analysis of about 640 of the donors. In an earlier analysis of about 590 of the donors, a V segment was called functional when productive rearrangements were above 56.7%, and segregating when the standard deviation between donors exceeded 5%. A statistical classification framework was built to diagnose cytomegalovirus status from the catalog of TCR beta chain sequences. In a later analysis, V and J genes were assigned by comparing TCR nucleotide sequences against IMGT/GENE-DB human TR gene sequences. A later analysis assigned CDR3 sequences and most-parsimonious VDJ recombination scenarios with the TCRdist pipeline. In a later analysis, each TCR beta chain was defined by its CDR3 amino acid sequence together with its V-gene family, and reads without a unique V-gene family were excluded. As a way to deal with suspected cross-contamination and a sequencing artifact, a later analysis dropped 450 to 700 nucleotide sequences that were highly shared and had low generation probability. In a later analysis, a clonal expansion index for each public chain was calculated from normalized within-repertoire ranks of inferred template counts. In a later analysis, generation probabilities were computed using a VDJ recombination model fitted to out-of-frame rearrangements, and the results were checked against IGoR. Hypergeometric tests were used in a later analysis to score TCR-TCR, TCR-HLA and TCR-CMV co-occurrence, with a repertoire-size bias correction applied to the TCR pairs. A later analysis estimated false discovery rates by permuting HLA or CMV assignments 20 times. In a later analysis, co-occurring TCRs were grouped using DBSCAN, and TCRdist sequence similarity was added for clustering within HLA-allele-positive subsets. Co-occurrence clustering excluded repertoires with fewer than 30,000 or more than 120,000 public chains, plus five with anomalous nucleotide sharing. TCRdb retrieved this table from immuneACCESS and kept in-frame rearrangements only. Not all clones are present; in checked studies, unresolved V genes account for under half, and no reason is known for the remainder. V and J calls and clone size are copied from that table; D and trimming were computed from the DNA. This sample has about 180,000 clones in its table, and 75% to 80% of those were observed once. The ten top clones hold almost 6.5% of the sample.

The chain is assembled from TRBV5-1 and TRBJ2-3; TRBD2 fits 12 bases in the junction. This receptor was identified in a man aged 35 to 55 in good health and CMV-seropositive. The specimen was PBMCs. For the CDR3, the sequence is CASSPEGLAGDTQYF. The DNA sequence is given as TGCGCCAGCAGCCCCGAGGGACTAGCGGGAGATACGCAGTATTTT.